The entry below describes one T cell receptor beta chain. These data originate in a study of shared clonotypes between healthy human individuals. TCRdb's table, derived via immunoSEQ multiplex PCR, lists solely in-frame clones and lacks some. The sample contains 2 million or so clones, about 94% of which appear only once. V dropped 6 bases and J dropped 6 bases, with 21 bases sitting between them. CDR3 length: 15 amino acids. Germline V lookup: CDR1 SGHAT, CDR2 FQNNGV. CD45RO-negative, CCR7-selected cells formed the naive CD8 fraction, which excluded terminally differentiated effector memory CD45RA+ cells.

Sequencing was done on a sample of naive CD8+ T cells sorted from blood. V is TRBV11-2 and J is TRBJ2-7, with unresolved D. This sequence originates from a man aged 18 to 30 in good health. The CDR3 region is CASRLFALPESEQYF. CDR3 coding DNA: TGTGCCAGCAGACTTTTTGCCCTCCCGGAGTCCGAGCAGTACTTC.